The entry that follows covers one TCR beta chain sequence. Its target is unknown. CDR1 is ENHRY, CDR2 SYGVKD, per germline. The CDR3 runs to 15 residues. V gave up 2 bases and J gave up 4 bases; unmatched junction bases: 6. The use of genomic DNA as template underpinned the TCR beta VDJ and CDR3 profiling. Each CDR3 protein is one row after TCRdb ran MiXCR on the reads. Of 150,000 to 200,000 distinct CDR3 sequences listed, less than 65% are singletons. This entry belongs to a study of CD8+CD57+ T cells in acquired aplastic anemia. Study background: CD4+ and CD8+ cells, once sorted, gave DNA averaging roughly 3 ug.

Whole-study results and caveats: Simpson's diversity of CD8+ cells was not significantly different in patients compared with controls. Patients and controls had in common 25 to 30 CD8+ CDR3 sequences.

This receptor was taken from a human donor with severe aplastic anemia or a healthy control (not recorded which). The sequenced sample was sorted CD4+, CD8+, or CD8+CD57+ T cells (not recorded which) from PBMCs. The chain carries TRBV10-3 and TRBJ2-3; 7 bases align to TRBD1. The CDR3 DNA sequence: TGTGCCATCAGTGAGGGGGGAACAGGGGCAGATACGCAGTATTTT. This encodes CAISEGGTGADTQYF.